This T cell receptor beta chain was captured in a study of blood T cell repertoires in COVID-19. On the study more broadly: From T cells, B-cell-depleted T cells, or PBMCs came the material, which was cDNA or gDNA.

This CDR3 has 12 residues. The germline V gene encodes CDR1 MNHEY and CDR2 SMNVEV (reference sequence). V lost 5 bases to trimming and J lost 7 bases, with 11 bases between them. Repertoires were generated with immunoSEQ multiplex PCR, while TCRdb's copy carries only in-frame clones and drops some. The table includes about 130,000 clones, 60% to 80% detected once. This clonotype was obtained from a man at least 80 years old with COVID-19, enrolled during active disease. Source material: peripheral blood. The chain recombines TRBV27 with TRBJ2-5; tentatively, D is TRBD1 (6 bases). In nucleotides, the CDR3 is TGTGCCAGCAGTCCGGGACACCCGACCCAGTACTTC. Protein sequence: CASSPGHPTQYF.